This T cell receptor (beta chain) was captured in a study of cytomegalovirus exposure and HLA in healthy donors. This clone was seen a handful of times. Its antigen is undetermined. It was with 60 Vbeta and 13 Jbeta primers that the PCR ran. Per the study methods: A later analysis tallied 80 million to 100 million unique TCR beta chains, some 12 million of them shared. Profiled with immunoSEQ multiplex PCR; TCRdb holds only in-frame clones, not every one. V and J calls and clone size are those listed in that table; D and trimming were worked out from the DNA. The table shows under 100,000 clones, with about 76% occurring only once. General study findings and limits: A later analysis reportedly found fewer N-insertions in an Asian-associated ancestry cluster than the approximately 670-donor mean. TCR beta sequences numbering around 15,000 were associated with HLA alleles at 0.05 false discovery rate in a later analysis.

The sequence came from a human donor in good health. Sequenced input: PBMCs.

DNA of the CDR3: TGTGCCAGCAGTCAACGAACAGGGGGTACCGGGGAGCTGTTTTTT. This sequence encodes CASSQRTGGTGELFF. The chain has TRBV6-5 and TRBJ2-2; 8 bases are a match to TRBD1. The CDR3 is 15 amino acids. With 5 bases clipped from V and 5 bases from J, the junction kept 7 bases outside the gene matches. CDR1 and CDR2 (germline): MNHEY, SVGAGI.